These 18 T cell receptor beta chains originate from one sample sequenced in a study of blood T cell repertoires in COVID-19. Profiling relied on immunoSEQ multiplex PCR, and the TCRdb table lists in-frame clones only, not all of them. This sample yields 190,000 or so clones, of which around 80% are seen a single time; roughly 10% belongs to the top ten. The sequenced sample was peripheral blood. The origin of the receptors is a woman of 80 years or more with COVID-19, enrolled during active disease.

This chain connects TRBV5-1 to TRBJ2-1; 10 nucleotides align to TRBD1. Trimming removed 3 bases from V and 8 bases from J; junction bases left unmatched: 2. The germline V gene has CDR1 SGHRS and CDR2 YFSETQ. The CDR3 is 13 amino acids. CDR3 loop: CASSSGTGDEQFF. The CDR3 region has the DNA TGCGCCAGCAGCTCGGGGACAGGGGATGAGCAGTTCTTC.

The chain is built from TRBV6-2 or TRBV6-3 and TRBJ1-1; D unresolved. The CDR3 has 13 amino acids. Deletions cut 5 bases from V and 7 bases from J, with 14 bases between. From germline, CDR1 is MNHEY and CDR2 SVGEGT. CDR3 residues: CASSHPRVGEAFF. The CDR3 nucleotides read TGTGCCAGCAGTCACCCTCGGGTGGGTGAAGCTTTCTTT.

The chain employs TRBV19 and TRBJ2-1; TRBD1 is a possible D gene (6 bases). Germline CDR1 reads LNHDA; CDR2 reads SQIVND (reference sequence). The CDR3 length is 15 residues. V was shortened by 0 bases and J by 10 bases, with 16 bases between the two germline ends. CDR3 sequence: CASSIDAGYQGEQFF. The DNA for the CDR3 is TGTGCCAGTAGTATAGACGCAGGCTACCAGGGGGAGCAGTTCTTC.

Only one count was recorded for this clone. This chain uses TRBV19 with TRBJ1-1; no clear D gene. The germline V gene encodes CDR1 LNHDA and CDR2 SQIVND (reference sequence). CDR3 length: 15 residues. Trimming cost V 3 bases and J 0 bases, with 11 bases left between them. The CDR3 DNA is TGTGCCAGTAGTATTCCCTCCGGGGTGAACACTGAAGCTTTCTTT. It encodes CASSIPSGVNTEAFF.

In this sample, this clone turned up once. The chain joins TRBV5-1 to TRBJ2-5, with 12 positions matching TRBD2. Per germline, CDR1 SGHRS and CDR2 YFSETQ. The CDR3 is 16 amino acids. Unmatched junction bases numbered 4, after V lost 4 bases and J lost 0 bases. CDR3 region: CASSLWTSGNQETQYF. CDR3 DNA sequence: TGCGCCAGCAGCCTATGGACTAGCGGGAACCAAGAGACCCAGTACTTC.

This chain uses TRBV5-1 with TRBJ2-1, with 11 bases matching TRBD2. The CDR3 length is 16 residues. Germline CDR1 SGHRS, CDR2 YFSETQ. Trimming at V came to 0 bases and at J to 6 bases, leaving 5 bases not matched to a gene. The DNA for the CDR3 is TGCGCCAGCAGCTTGGCCCCTAGCGGGGGGAGCAATGAGCAGTTCTTC. This gives the protein CASSLAPSGGSNEQFF.

CDR3 sequence reads: CASSLAGSRYNEQFF. The DNA for the CDR3 is TGTGCCAGCAGCTTAGCCGGGTCCCGCTACAATGAGCAGTTCTTC. The chain carries TRBV7-8 and TRBJ2-1; D is ambiguous. From germline, CDR1 is SGHVS and CDR2 FQNEAQ. V shed 0 bases and J shed 3 bases, with 9 bases lying between them. The CDR3 is 15 residues long.

This clone was seen just once. This chain uses TRBV7-3 with TRBJ1-1; D is unresolved. The germline V gene has CDR1 SGHTA and CDR2 FQGTGA. The ends were cut back, 5 bases at V and 12 bases at J, with 19 bases in the middle. This CDR3 is 13 amino acids long. CDR3 DNA sequence: TGTGCCAGCAGCCCGGGAGCTACTGAGGTACCTTTCTTT. It specifies CASSPGATEVPFF.

Here the CDR3 DNA reads TGTGCCAGCAACCAGGACAGGCTGGGCTATGGCTACACCTTC. The encoded protein is CASNQDRLGYGYTF. The chain links TRBV7-2 to TRBJ1-2; 7 positions agree with TRBD1. V gave up 7 bases and J gave up 4 bases; unmatched junction bases: 9. CDR1 is SGHTA and CDR2 is FQGNSA in the germline V gene. The CDR3 is 14 amino acids.

The V call is TRBV5-1, the J call TRBJ2-5, with a weak D call TRBD2 (5 bases). V was trimmed by 7 bases and J by 1 base, leaving 23 bases between them. The CDR3 contains 17 residues. Germline-derived CDR1 and CDR2 are SGHRS and YFSETQ. The CDR3 here is CASALYGPAVIQETQYF. CDR3 bases: TGCGCCAGCGCTTTGTACGGGCCAGCGGTGATCCAAGAGACCCAGTACTTC.

The chain carries TRBV27 and TRBJ2-7, with 9 bases matching TRBD2. CDR1 is MNHEY, CDR2 SMNVEV, per germline (reference sequence). V lost 4 bases to trimming and J lost 2 bases; unmatched junction nucleotides: 9. This CDR3 has 16 residues. CDR3 DNA sequence: TGTGCCAGCAGTTCCCGACTAGCGGAAGTCACCTACGAGCAGTACTTC. Translating it yields CASSSRLAEVTYEQYF.

This chain uses TRBV5-8 with TRBJ2-1; 11 positions match TRBD2. V shed 0 bases and J 1 base; nucleotides not matched to a gene: 9. Germline V gives CDR1 SGHTS, CDR2 YDEGEE. The CDR3 extends over 19 amino acids. The DNA for the CDR3 is TGTGCCAGCAGCTTGGTGATAGCGGGAGGGCCCGGGTCCTACAATGAGCAGTTCTTC. Amino acids: CASSLVIAGGPGSYNEQFF. Variable domain in full (rest from reference TRBV5-8 and TRBJ2-1): EAGVTQSPTHLIKTRGQQATLRCSPISGHTSVYWYQQALGLGLQFLLWYDEGEERNRGNFPPRFSGRQFPNYSSELNVNALELEDSALYLCASSLVIAGGPGSYNEQFFGPGTRLTVL.

V gene TRBV2 combines with J gene TRBJ1-5; maybe TRBD1 (5 bases). Germline CDR1 is SNHLY and CDR2 is FYNNEI. Trimming removed 2 bases from V and 7 bases from J, with 12 bases in between. The CDR3 runs to 14 residues. The CDR3 DNA reads TGTGCCAGCAGTGAAATAAGGGGCGACCAGCCCCAGCATTTT. Encoded protein: CASSEIRGDQPQHF.

The rearrangement uses TRBV30 and TRBJ2-7; TRBD1 might be the D (5 bases). Germline CDR1 and CDR2: GTSNPN and SVGIG (reference sequence). This CDR3 is built from 13 residues. Between the trimmed V and J ends, which lost 4 bases and 1 base, there was a span of 11 bases. The CDR3 DNA reads as TGTGCCTGGACCCCAGGGCCTTCCTACGAGCAGTACTTC. It yields the protein CAWTPGPSYEQYF. Combining the CDR3 with reference TRBV30 and TRBJ2-7 gives the whole variable domain SQTIHQWPATLVQPVGSPLSLECTVEGTSNPNLYWYRQAAGRGLQLLFYSVGIGQISSEVPQNLSASRPQDRQFILSSKKLLLSDSGFYLCAWTPGPSYEQYFGPGTRLTVT.

The chain has TRBV4-1 and TRBJ1-6; 7 nucleotides match TRBD1. The V gene end was trimmed by 3 bases and the J gene end by 9 bases; junction bases not matched to a gene: 8. In germline, CDR1 is MGHRA, CDR2 YSYEKL. The CDR3 contains 15 residues. CDR3: CASSQVGTVLSPLHF. CDR3 DNA sequence: TGCGCCAGCAGCCAGGTCGGGACAGTACTTTCACCCCTCCACTTT.

In this sample, this clone turned up once. The J gene is TRBJ2-5, the V gene TRBV7-6; 10 bases line up with TRBD2. The CDR3 totals 15 residues. Germline V gene sequence: CDR1 SGHVS, CDR2 FNYEAQ. Germline trimming cut 5 bases from V and 5 bases from J; bases unmatched to any gene: 8. The CDR3 region has the DNA TGTGCCAGCAGCCCGACTAGCGGGCCTCGGGAGACCCAGTACTTC. Translating gives CASSPTSGPRETQYF.

This sequence joins TRBV19 and TRBJ1-2, with no clear D. CDR1 and CDR2 from the germline V gene are LNHDA and SQIVND (reference sequence). V dropped 2 bases and J dropped 6 bases, with 7 bases sitting between them. The CDR3 sequence is 12 residues long. The CDR3 coding sequence is TGTGCCAGTAGTATACCCTCGGATGGCTACACCTTC. Protein sequence: CASSIPSDGYTF. Filled out from reference TRBV19 and TRBJ1-2, the complete variable domain reads DGGITQSPKYLFRKEGQNVTLSCEQNLNHDAMYWYRQDPGQGLRLIYYSQIVNDFQKGDIAEGYSVSREKKESFPLTVTSAQKNPTAFYLCASSIPSDGYTFGSGTRLTVV.

The chain's CDR3 is CASRRDRTTDTQYF. The CDR3 DNA reads TGTGCCAGCAGAAGGGACAGGACCACAGATACGCAGTATTTT. The rearrangement joins TRBV6-4 to TRBJ2-3; 8 bases map to TRBD1. Germline assignment: CDR1 MRHNA and CDR2 SNTAGT. The CDR3 loop spans 14 amino acids. J gave up 2 bases and V 6 bases, and 4 bases lay outside the gene matches.